The source of this T cell receptor beta chain is a study of T cells in Graves' hyperthyroidism and ophthalmopathy (dated by TCRdb to the late 2010s). Study-level background: Peripheral blood was sampled at the time of initial diagnosis, prior to any treatment. After blood sampling, hyperthyroidism patients were treated with methimazole at a starting dose of 30 mg daily, and ophthalmopathy patients were treated with high-dose intravenous methylprednisolone. Thyroid tissue and blood T-cell repertoires from about six Graves' hyperthyroidism patients were also compared in the study. Prospective prediction of ophthalmopathy was tested in an independent validation cohort of fewer than 20 hyperthyroidism patients and 15 to 17 patients who later progressed to ophthalmopathy. To identify TCR V-J signatures that set the groups apart, the researchers used a discovery cohort of about a hundred patients, made up of fewer than 50 with Graves' ophthalmopathy and 57 with stable Graves' hyperthyroidism. The paper describes TCR Vbeta CDR3 sequencing of fewer than 150 peripheral blood samples, made up of around 41 ophthalmopathy patients, around 78 hyperthyroidism patients and approximately 17 progressor patients. The approximately 98 discovery patients were randomly divided into training and test sets at a 7:3 ratio.

Overall results and qualifications from the work: Most expanded thyroid clonotypes (frequency above 0.001) were also detected in blood, a finding suggesting that blood repertoires may reflect thyroid immune responses. In validation, progression to ophthalmopathy was predicted by the model with nearly 71% sensitivity and about 72% specificity, a median of about 6.4 months before onset. A model built on a 13 V-J signature distinguished ophthalmopathy from stable hyperthyroidism, reaching about 88% sensitivity and approximately 83% specificity in cross-validation and 80%/75% in testing. No statistical method was used to set the sample size in advance, and investigators knew the group allocation.

The trim is 1 base for V and 4 bases for J, with a gap of 14 bases between the germline ends. The CDR3 contains 15 residues, cysteine and phenylalanine counted. Of the read, only the CDR3 DNA is kept; its 45 bases are in frame from base 1. As encoded in the germline V gene, CDR1 is MDHEN while CDR2 is SYDVKM. Concerning this clonotype: It has no known antigen specificity. It has no much larger one-base neighbor in the sample; base qualities were not kept.

The TCR beta CDR3 regions were amplified from the RNA transcripts. A first-round RT-PCR of the TCR CDR3 used the HTBI primer set with the Qiagen OneStep RT-PCR kit. Libraries were constructed in a second round of multiplex PCR, after which size selection and purification were carried out. Paired-end sequencing of the libraries was performed with 100 bp reads on an Illumina HiSeq2000. Concerning the study's data processing: Raw data were processed with SOAPnuke, discarding reads with adapters, uncalled bases, mean Phred below 15, or no exact constant-primer or identifier match. High-quality paired reads were merged with COPE v1.2.5, and unique nucleotide sequences were defined as clonotypes. Clonotypes were aligned to IMGT TRBV, TRBD and TRBJ reference segments using MiTCR v1.1. Only V-J combinations with frequency above 0.0001, covering 99.2% of repertoires, were analysed. A TCS score was defined as the ratio of F50 (clonal expansion) to E x V (chaos), with BLOSUM62-based TCRdist applied between CDR3 peptides within each V-J. Welch's t-statistics and random forest reduced 514 V-J features to under 15, which were used in a naive Bayes classifier (R e1071). Clones were called with MiXCR by TCRdb after fastp trimmed the public reads at Q25, and only in-frame beta chains were retained. Each CDR3 protein gets just one entry, which takes the most common genes and DNA from the rows behind it. The V and J calls were not made by the authors but by TCRdb's processing. In this sample the table shows under 350,000 distinct CDR3 sequences, approximately 22% of which occur a single time. 50% of the sample belongs to the ten largest clones.

Stable Graves' hyperthyroidism was defined as the absence of progression to ophthalmopathy over 18 months of follow-up. Hyperthyroidism patients were aged 18 to 65 years and newly diagnosed, with disease duration of less than 2 months. Exclusion was applied to patients with uncontrolled infections, other autoimmune diseases, pregnancy or lactation. Diagnoses were based on clinical symptoms, serum thyroxine and TRAb, thyroid ultrasound and orbital computed tomography. Ficoll-Paque density gradient centrifugation was used to isolate PBMCs from about 9.4 ml of fresh peripheral blood. Total RNA was extracted with Trizol reagent, and quality was checked on an Agilent 2100 Bioanalyzer.

What was sequenced was blood. This clonotype originated in a woman between 45 and 60 years old with Graves' hyperthyroidism. Recombination connected TRBV28 to TRBJ2-7; TRBD1 is a weak D gene call, 6 bases matching. The DNA sequence is as follows: TGTGCCAGCAGTTTATCTACAGGGACCCGGTACGAGCAGTACTTC. The resulting protein is CASSLSTGTRYEQYF.